This T cell receptor beta chain was recovered during a study of shared clonotypes between healthy human individuals. On the study more broadly: The study used three CD4 naive, three CD4 memory, two CD8 naive and one CD8 memory plate per donor.

The naive CD8 fraction comprised CD45RO-negative cells positively selected for CCR7 and excluded terminally differentiated effector memory CD45RA+ cells. All donors were healthy HIV-negative adults lacking recent acute infections or vaccinations. CDR1 is SGHTA and CDR2 is FQGNSA in the germline V gene. The CDR3 is made up of 17 amino acids. V trimming: 3 bases; J trimming: 3 bases; junction bases outside the gene matches: 12. As regards this clone: Its antigen is not known.

General study results and limits: The generation probabilities recorded for non-shared clonotypes fell below those of clonotypes shared by all four donors.

Sequenced by immunoSEQ multiplex PCR; TCRdb stores in-frame clones only, minus some. The repertoire holds about 820,000 clones, with 80% to 95% as singletons. This clonotype was sampled from a man aged 25-45 years in good health. This rearrangement joins TRBV7-2 to TRBJ2-7; 9 bases align to TRBD1. Sample: naive CD8+ T cells sorted from blood. The CDR3 region has the DNA TGTGCCAGCAGCTTGCCAGCCGGGACAGGGTTTCGCTACGAGCAGTACTTC. Encoded protein: CASSLPAGTGFRYEQYF.